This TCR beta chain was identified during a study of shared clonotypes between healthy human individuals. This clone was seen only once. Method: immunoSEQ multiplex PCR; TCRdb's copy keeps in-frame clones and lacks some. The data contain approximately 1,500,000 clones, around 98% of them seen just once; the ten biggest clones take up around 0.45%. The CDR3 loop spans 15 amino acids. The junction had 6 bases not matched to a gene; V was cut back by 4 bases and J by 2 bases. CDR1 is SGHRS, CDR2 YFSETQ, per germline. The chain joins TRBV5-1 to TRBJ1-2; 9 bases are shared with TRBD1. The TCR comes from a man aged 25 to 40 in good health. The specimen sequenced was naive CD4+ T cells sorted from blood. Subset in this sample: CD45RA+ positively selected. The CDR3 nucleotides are TGCGCCAGCAGCCGGGGGGACAGGGCGAACTATGGCTACACCTTC. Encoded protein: CASSRGDRANYGYTF.